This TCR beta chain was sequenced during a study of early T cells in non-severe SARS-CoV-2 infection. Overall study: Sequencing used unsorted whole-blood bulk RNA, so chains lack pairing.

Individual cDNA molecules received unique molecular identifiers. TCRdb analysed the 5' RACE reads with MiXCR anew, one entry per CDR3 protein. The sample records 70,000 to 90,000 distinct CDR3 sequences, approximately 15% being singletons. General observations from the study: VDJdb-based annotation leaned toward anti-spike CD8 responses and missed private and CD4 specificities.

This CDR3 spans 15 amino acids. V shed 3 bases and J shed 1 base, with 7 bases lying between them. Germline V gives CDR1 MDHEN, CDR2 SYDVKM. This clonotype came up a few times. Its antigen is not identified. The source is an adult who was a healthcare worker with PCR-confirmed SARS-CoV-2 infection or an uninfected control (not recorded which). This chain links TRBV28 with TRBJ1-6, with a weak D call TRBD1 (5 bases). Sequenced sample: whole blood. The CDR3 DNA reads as TGTGCCAGCAGTTTCAGGGAGTCCTATAATTCACCCCTCCACTTT. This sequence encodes CASSFRESYNSPLHF. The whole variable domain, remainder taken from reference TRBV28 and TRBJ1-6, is DVKVTQSSRYLVKRTGEKVFLECVQDMDHENMFWYRQDPGLGLRLIYFSYDVKMKEKGDIPEGYSVSREKKERFSLILESASTNQTSMYLCASSFRESYNSPLHFGNGTRLTVT.